These 20 T cell receptor beta chains share one sample of origin, sequenced in a study of cytomegalovirus exposure and HLA in healthy donors. The PCR contained 60 Vbeta and 13 Jbeta primers. Sequenced by immunoSEQ multiplex PCR; TCRdb stores in-frame clones only, minus some. This table holds 150,000 to 200,000 clones, 80% found once. Sample: PBMCs. The receptors here all came from a man aged 18-30 years in good health and CMV-seropositive.

The chain links TRBV4-3 to TRBJ1-1, with D perhaps TRBD1 (5 bases). The germline V gene encodes CDR1 LGHNA and CDR2 YSLEER. V was cut by 1 base and J by 8 bases, with 11 bases left in between. This CDR3 is 13 amino acids long. Here the CDR3 reads CASSQGPWGEAFF. In DNA, the CDR3 is TGCGCCAGCAGCCAAGGACCCTGGGGCGAAGCTTTCTTT.

The J gene is TRBJ2-7, the V gene TRBV30, with 8 bases aligning to TRBD1. V gave up 4 bases and J gave up 5 bases; unmatched junction bases: 4. The germline V gene encodes CDR1 GTSNPN and CDR2 SVGIG (reference sequence). This CDR3 has 12 amino acids. The chain's CDR3 is CAWTGGANEQYF. The DNA of the CDR3 is TGTGCCTGGACAGGGGGCGCGAACGAGCAGTACTTC.

The J gene is TRBJ2-7, the V gene TRBV27, with D possibly being TRBD1 (6 bases). From germline, CDR1 is MNHEY and CDR2 SMNVEV (reference sequence). Trimming took 6 bases from V and 3 from J, leaving 18 bases between them. This CDR3 spans 15 amino acids. The CDR3 DNA is TGTGCCAGCAGACGTACAGGGAAAGAATTCTACGAGCAGTACTTC. It specifies CASRRTGKEFYEQYF.

The chain recombines TRBV10-2 with TRBJ2-3; 8 positions match TRBD1. V trimming: 4 bases; J trimming: 2 bases; junction bases outside the gene matches: 5. Germline V gives CDR1 WSHSY, CDR2 SAAADI. This CDR3 spans 15 amino acids. CDR3 bases: TGCGCCAGCAGTGGTCGGACAGGGTACACAGATACGCAGTATTTT. This encodes CASSGRTGYTDTQYF.

The genes are TRBV4-3 and TRBJ2-7; tentative D call: TRBD1 (6 bases). The CDR3 contains 14 residues. Between the trimmed V and J ends, which lost 1 base and 3 bases, there was a span of 10 bases. The germline gives CDR1 LGHNA, CDR2 YSLEER. CDR3 loop: CASSQVGHSYEQYF. The CDR3 DNA reads as TGCGCCAGCAGCCAAGTGGGACACAGCTACGAGCAGTACTTC.

The chain employs TRBV7-3 and TRBJ2-5; a possible D gene is TRBD2 (7 bases). The V and J ends lost 5 bases and 2 bases respectively, with 15 bases between them. Germline lookup yields CDR1 SGHTA and CDR2 FQGTGA. The CDR3 contains 15 residues. This CDR3 reads CASSRTGTMQETQYF. CDR3 sequence (DNA): TGTGCCAGCAGCCGAACAGGGACTATGCAAGAGACCCAGTACTTC.

This clone occurred a few times. V gene TRBV6-5 combines with J gene TRBJ1-3, with D possibly TRBD1 on 5 matching bases. The germline V gene encodes CDR1 MNHEY and CDR2 SVGAGI. V was clipped by 0 bases and J by 3 bases, with 9 bases between them. The CDR3 runs 15 residues. CDR3 sequence (DNA): TGTGCCAGCAGTTACTCGTCAGGGTATGGAAACACCATATATTTT. Encoded protein: CASSYSSGYGNTIYF.

The chain carries TRBV19 and TRBJ1-1; D perhaps matches TRBD1 (5 bases). Germline CDR1 is LNHDA and CDR2 is SQIVND (reference sequence). CDR3 length equals 14 residues. V lost 3 bases to trimming and J lost 1 base, with 9 bases between them. Here the CDR3 reads CASSIRGGNTEAFF. In DNA form, the CDR3 reads TGTGCCAGTAGTATCCGCGGGGGGAACACTGAAGCTTTCTTT. The variable domain in full, with the rest retrieved from reference TRBV19 and TRBJ1-1, is DGGITQSPKYLFRKEGQNVTLSCEQNLNHDAMYWYRQDPGQGLRLIYYSQIVNDFQKGDIAEGYSVSREKKESFPLTVTSAQKNPTAFYLCASSIRGGNTEAFFGQGTRLTVV.

The chain is built from TRBV5-4 and TRBJ1-5, with 7 bases aligning to TRBD1. Unmatched junction bases numbered 21, after V lost 4 bases and J lost 11 bases. The CDR3 contains 17 residues. Germline CDR1 reads SGHNT; CDR2 reads YYREEE (reference sequence). As DNA, the CDR3 is TGTGCCAGCAGCCGAGAACCGGGACAGCTATCAATCACGGCCCAGCATTTT. It is translated as CASSREPGQLSITAQHF.

V and J are TRBV5-5 and TRBJ2-7; tentative D call: TRBD2 (6 bases). The germline gives CDR1 SGHKS, CDR2 YYEKEE (reference sequence). This CDR3 spans 15 amino acids. Between the trimmed V and J ends, which lost 2 bases and 0 bases, there was a span of 12 bases. In nucleotides, the CDR3 is TGTGCCAGCAGCTTTAGCGGAGTTAGCTCCTACGAGCAGTACTTC. This gives the protein CASSFSGVSSYEQYF. Full variable domain (remainder filled in from reference TRBV5-5 and TRBJ2-7): DAGVTQSPTHLIKTRGQQVTLRCSPISGHKSVSWYQQVLGQGPQFIFQYYEKEERGRGNFPDRFSARQFPNYSSELNVNALLLGDSALYLCASSFSGVSSYEQYFGPGTRLTVT.

The chain recombines TRBV9 with TRBJ2-7; 8 nucleotides line up with TRBD1. From germline, CDR1 is SGDLS and CDR2 YYNGEE. Losses at the gene ends were 3 bases for V and 4 bases for J; bases not matched to a gene: 12. CDR3 length: 16 amino acids. This CDR3 reads CASSAERTGGRYEQYF. Written as DNA, the CDR3 is TGTGCCAGCAGCGCCGAGAGAACAGGGGGACGGTACGAGCAGTACTTC.

CDR3 loop: CASSAPGRGNTIYF. As DNA, the CDR3 is TGTGCCAGCAGCGCCCCAGGAAGGGGAAACACCATATATTTT. The chain joins TRBV2 to TRBJ1-3; D remains ambiguous. Germline V gene sequence: CDR1 SNHLY, CDR2 FYNNEI. The CDR3 is made up of 14 amino acids. The V and J ends lost 6 bases and 4 bases respectively, with 13 bases between them.

The chain carries TRBV5-1 and TRBJ2-7; D gene unclear. V shed 0 bases and J shed 11 bases, with 15 bases lying between them. There are 13 residues in the CDR3. Germline assignment: CDR1 SGHRS and CDR2 YFSETQ. CDR3 bases: TGCGCCAGCAGCTTGGACCCCGTCGAGAATAAGTACTTC. This encodes CASSLDPVENKYF.

CDR3 DNA sequence: TGCGCCAGCAGCCAAGATCGGGCGGAGGGGGGGTACGAGCAGTACTTC. It is translated as CASSQDRAEGGYEQYF. The rearrangement links TRBV4-3 to TRBJ2-7; D possibly corresponds to TRBD2 (7 bases). Trimming shortened V by 0 bases and J by 4 bases, and 16 bases separated the two germline ends. There are 16 residues in the CDR3. Germline assignment: CDR1 LGHNA and CDR2 YSLEER.

Comment on this clone: Other DNA sequences in this sample translate to the same CDR3. The chain couples TRBV29-1 to TRBJ2-7, with D possibly matching TRBD1 (6 bases). Germline V gene data show CDR1 as SQVTM and CDR2 as ANQGSEA. V was trimmed by 1 base and J by 7 bases, leaving 17 bases between them. The CDR3 extends over 14 amino acids. CDR3 coding DNA: TGCAGCGTTGAAGTAGGACAGCAACTACGGGAGCAGTACTTC. Its translation: CSVEVGQQLREQYF.

The J gene is TRBJ1-4, the V gene TRBV4-2; 8 nucleotides align to TRBD1. The CDR3 totals 21 residues. Germline CDR1 is LGHNA and CDR2 is YNFKEQ. V gave up 3 bases and J gave up 5 bases; unmatched junction bases: 23. Here the CDR3 DNA reads TGTGCCAGCAGCCAGAATCCGGGACAGGACCCATCTGGTCTAGAAAATGAAAAACTGTTTTTT. Translating gives CASSQNPGQDPSGLENEKLFF.

The chain uses TRBV6-5 and TRBJ2-7; 8 bases agree with TRBD1. The CDR3 spans 16 residues. Germline V lookup: CDR1 MNHEY, CDR2 SVGAGI. Trimming took 4 bases from V and 2 from J; bases not matched to a gene: 10. The CDR3 nucleotides read TGTGCCAGCAGTTTCAGAGGGACAGGCCCTACCTACGAGCAGTACTTC. Its translation: CASSFRGTGPTYEQYF.

The chain couples TRBV4-1 to TRBJ2-3; D not resolved. From germline, CDR1 is MGHRA and CDR2 YSYEKL. Trimming removed 5 bases at V and 1 base at J, with 10 bases between. The CDR3 covers 14 residues. The chain's CDR3 is CASSDPLGTDTQYF. The CDR3 DNA follows: TGCGCCAGCAGCGACCCGCTAGGCACAGATACGCAGTATTTT.

The chain has TRBV7-9 and TRBJ1-3; 7 nucleotides line up with TRBD1. V was pared by 4 bases and J by 6 bases, with 9 bases of the junction left unmatched. The CDR3 contains 15 residues. From germline, CDR1 is SEHNR and CDR2 FQNEAQ (reference sequence). This chain's CDR3 is CASSSSTTGKNTIYF. In DNA form, the CDR3 reads TGTGCCAGCAGCTCATCGACGACAGGGAAAAACACCATATATTTT.

The rearrangement joins TRBV7-9 to TRBJ2-6; the D gene is possibly TRBD1 (6 bases). Germline V gene lookup returns CDR1 SEHNR and CDR2 FQNEAQ (reference sequence). CDR3 length equals 16 residues. The V and J ends lost 4 bases and 2 bases respectively, with 12 bases between them. The CDR3 DNA follows: TGTGCCAGCAGCTCCAACCACAGGGCTGGGGCCAACGTCCTGACTTTC. Encoded protein: CASSSNHRAGANVLTF.